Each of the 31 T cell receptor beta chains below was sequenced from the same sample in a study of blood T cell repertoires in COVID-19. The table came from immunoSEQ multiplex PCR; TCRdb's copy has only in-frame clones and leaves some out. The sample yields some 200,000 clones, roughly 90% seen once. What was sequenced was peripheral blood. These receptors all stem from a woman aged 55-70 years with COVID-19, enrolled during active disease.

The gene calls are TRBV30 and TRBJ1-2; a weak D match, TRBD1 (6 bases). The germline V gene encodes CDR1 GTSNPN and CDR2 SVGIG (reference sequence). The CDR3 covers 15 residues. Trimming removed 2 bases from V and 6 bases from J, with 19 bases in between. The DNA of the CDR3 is TGTGCCTGGAGTCCCCTCTTTGTCAGGGACAATGGCTACACCTTC. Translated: CAWSPLFVRDNGYTF.

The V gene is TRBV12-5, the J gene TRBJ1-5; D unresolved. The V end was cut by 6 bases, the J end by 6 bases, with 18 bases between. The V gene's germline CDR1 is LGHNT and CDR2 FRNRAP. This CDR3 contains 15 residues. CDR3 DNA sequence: TGTGCTAGTGGCTTACCCCGGGGTGGCTCTCAGCCCCAGCATTTT. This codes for CASGLPRGGSQPQHF. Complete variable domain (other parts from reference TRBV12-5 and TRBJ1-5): DARVTQTPRHKVTEMGQEVTMRCQPILGHNTVFWYRQTMMQGLELLAYFRNRAPLDDSGMPKDRFSAEMPDATLATLKIQPSEPRDSAVYFCASGLPRGGSQPQHFGDGTRLSIL.

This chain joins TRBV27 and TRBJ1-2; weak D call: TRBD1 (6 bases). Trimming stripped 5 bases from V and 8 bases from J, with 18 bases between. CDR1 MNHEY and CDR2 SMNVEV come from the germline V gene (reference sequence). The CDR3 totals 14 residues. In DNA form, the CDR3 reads TGTGCCAGCAGTGGACCCTTGACAGGTGGCGGCTACACCTTC. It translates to CASSGPLTGGGYTF.

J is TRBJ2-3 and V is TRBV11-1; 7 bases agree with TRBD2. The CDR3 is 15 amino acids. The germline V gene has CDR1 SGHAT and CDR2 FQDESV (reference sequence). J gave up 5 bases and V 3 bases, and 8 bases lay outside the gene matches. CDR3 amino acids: CASSLRGGKRDTQYF. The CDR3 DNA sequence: TGTGCCAGCAGCTTGAGGGGAGGGAAGCGAGATACGCAGTATTTT.

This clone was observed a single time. CDR3 loop: CASSPAGGLNEQFF. Written as DNA, the CDR3 is TGCGCCAGCAGCCCAGCGGGAGGGCTAAATGAGCAGTTCTTC. The chain links TRBV5-1 to TRBJ2-1; 10 bases match TRBD2. J was trimmed by 7 bases and V by 4 bases; bases with no gene match: 5. Germline V lookup: CDR1 SGHRS, CDR2 YFSETQ. This CDR3 contains 14 residues.

CDR3 bases: TGTGCCAGCAGGTCGGGACTCCAAGAGACCCAGTACTTC. Its protein product is CASRSGLQETQYF. The chain employs TRBV12-1 and TRBJ2-5; the D segment call TRBD2 is taken from the table without a DNA check. TRBV12-1 is deemed a pseudogene. The CDR3 loop spans 13 amino acids.

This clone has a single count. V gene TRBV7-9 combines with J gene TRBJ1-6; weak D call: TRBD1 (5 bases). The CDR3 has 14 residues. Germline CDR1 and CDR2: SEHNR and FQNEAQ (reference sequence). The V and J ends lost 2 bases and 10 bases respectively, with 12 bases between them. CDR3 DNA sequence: TGTGCCAGCAGCTTACCAGGCGGGGACTCACCCCTCCACTTT. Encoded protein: CASSLPGGDSPLHF.

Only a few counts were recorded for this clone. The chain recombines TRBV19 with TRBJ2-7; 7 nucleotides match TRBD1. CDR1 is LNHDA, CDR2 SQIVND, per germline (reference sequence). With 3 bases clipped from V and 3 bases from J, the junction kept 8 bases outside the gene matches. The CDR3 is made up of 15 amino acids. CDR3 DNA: TGTGCCAGTAGTATTTTTTCGACAGGGAACTACGAGCAGTACTTC. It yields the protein CASSIFSTGNYEQYF. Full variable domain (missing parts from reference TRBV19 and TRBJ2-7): DGGITQSPKYLFRKEGQNVTLSCEQNLNHDAMYWYRQDPGQGLRLIYYSQIVNDFQKGDIAEGYSVSREKKESFPLTVTSAQKNPTAFYLCASSIFSTGNYEQYFGPGTRLTVT.

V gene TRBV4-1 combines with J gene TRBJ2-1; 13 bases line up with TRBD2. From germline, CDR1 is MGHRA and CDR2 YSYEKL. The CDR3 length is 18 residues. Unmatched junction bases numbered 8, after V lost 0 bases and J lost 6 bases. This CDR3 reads CASSQDGPGLAGPNEQFF. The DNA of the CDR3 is TGCGCCAGCAGCCAAGACGGACCGGGACTAGCGGGACCCAATGAGCAGTTCTTC.

The CDR3 nucleotides read TGTGCCAGCAGTAAGGGACAGAACACCGGGGAGCTGTTTTTT. Translation: CASSKGQNTGELFF. This sequence joins TRBV6-2 or TRBV6-3 and TRBJ2-2, with D possibly TRBD1 on 6 matching bases. The CDR3 loop spans 14 amino acids. Germline V gene lookup returns CDR1 MNHEY and CDR2 SVGEGT. With 5 bases removed from V and 1 base from J, the gap between germline ends came to 8 bases.

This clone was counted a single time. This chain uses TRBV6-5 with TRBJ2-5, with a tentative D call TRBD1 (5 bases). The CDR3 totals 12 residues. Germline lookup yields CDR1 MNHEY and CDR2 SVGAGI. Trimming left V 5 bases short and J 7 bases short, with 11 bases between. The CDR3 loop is CASSKTVGTQYF. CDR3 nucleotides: TGTGCCAGCAGTAAGACAGTTGGGACCCAGTACTTC.

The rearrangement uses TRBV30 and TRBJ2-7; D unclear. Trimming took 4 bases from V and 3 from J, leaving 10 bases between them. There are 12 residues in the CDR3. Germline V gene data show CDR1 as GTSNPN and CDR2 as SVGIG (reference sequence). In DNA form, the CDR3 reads TGTGCCTGGATGGTCAACAGCTACGAGCAGTACTTC. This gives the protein CAWMVNSYEQYF. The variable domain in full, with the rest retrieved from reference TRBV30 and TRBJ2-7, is SQTIHQWPATLVQPVGSPLSLECTVEGTSNPNLYWYRQAAGRGLQLLFYSVGIGQISSEVPQNLSASRPQDRQFILSSKKLLLSDSGFYLCAWMVNSYEQYFGPGTRLTVT.

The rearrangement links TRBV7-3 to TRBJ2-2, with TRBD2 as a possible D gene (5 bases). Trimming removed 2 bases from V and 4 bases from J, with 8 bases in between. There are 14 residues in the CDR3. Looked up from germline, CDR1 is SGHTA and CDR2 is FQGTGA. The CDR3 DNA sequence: TGTGCCAGCAGCTTAGAGCGGACCACCGGGGAGCTGTTTTTT. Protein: CASSLERTTGELFF.

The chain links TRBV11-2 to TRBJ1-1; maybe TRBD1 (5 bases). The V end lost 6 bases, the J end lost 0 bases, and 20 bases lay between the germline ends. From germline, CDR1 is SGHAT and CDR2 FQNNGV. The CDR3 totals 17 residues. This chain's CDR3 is CASRASWGRNMNTEAFF. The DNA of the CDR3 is TGTGCCAGCAGAGCTTCTTGGGGCAGAAATATGAACACTGAAGCTTTCTTT.

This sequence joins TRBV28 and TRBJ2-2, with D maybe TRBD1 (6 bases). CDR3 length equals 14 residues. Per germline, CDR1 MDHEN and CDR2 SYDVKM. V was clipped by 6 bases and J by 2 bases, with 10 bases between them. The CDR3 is CASRPGQNTGELFF. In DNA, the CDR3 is TGTGCCAGCAGGCCGGGACAAAACACCGGGGAGCTGTTTTTT.

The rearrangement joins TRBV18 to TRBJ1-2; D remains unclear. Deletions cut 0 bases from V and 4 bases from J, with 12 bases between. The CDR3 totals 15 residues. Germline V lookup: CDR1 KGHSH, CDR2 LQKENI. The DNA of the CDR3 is TGTGCCAGCTCACCACCGGAGGGTAACCCCTATGGCTACACCTTC. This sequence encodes CASSPPEGNPYGYTF. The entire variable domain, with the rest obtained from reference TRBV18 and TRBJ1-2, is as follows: NAGVMQNPRHLVRRRGQEARLRCSPMKGHSHVYWYRQLPEEGLKFMVYLQKENIIDESGMPKERFSAEFPKEGPSILRIQQVVRGDSAAYFCASSPPEGNPYGYTFGSGTRLTVV.

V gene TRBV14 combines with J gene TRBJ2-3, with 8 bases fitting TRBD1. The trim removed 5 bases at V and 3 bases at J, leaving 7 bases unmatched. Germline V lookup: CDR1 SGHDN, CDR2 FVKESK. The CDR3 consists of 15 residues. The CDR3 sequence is CASSAKRTGTDTQYF. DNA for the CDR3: TGTGCCAGCAGCGCAAAACGGACAGGGACAGATACGCAGTATTTT. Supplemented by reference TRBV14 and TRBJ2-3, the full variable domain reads EAGVTQFPSHSVIEKGQTVTLRCDPISGHDNLYWYRRVMGKEIKFLLHFVKESKQDESGMPNNRFLAERTGGTYSTLKVQPAELEDSGVYFCASSAKRTGTDTQYFGPGTRLTVL.

The CDR3 loop reads CASSLQGWIGTEAFF. DNA of the CDR3: TGTGCCAGCAGCTTACAGGGGTGGATAGGCACTGAAGCTTTCTTT. This chain uses TRBV7-2 with TRBJ1-1, with TRBD1 as a possible D gene (6 bases). Trimming removed 2 bases from V and 4 bases from J, with 14 bases in between. This CDR3 comprises 15 residues. Germline CDR1 reads SGHTA; CDR2 reads FQGNSA.

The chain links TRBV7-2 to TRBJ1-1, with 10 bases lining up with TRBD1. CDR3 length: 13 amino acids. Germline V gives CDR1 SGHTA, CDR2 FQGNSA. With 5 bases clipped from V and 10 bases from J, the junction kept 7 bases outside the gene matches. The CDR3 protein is CASSRQGAGGAFF. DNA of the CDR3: TGTGCCAGCAGCCGACAGGGGGCTGGAGGAGCTTTCTTT.

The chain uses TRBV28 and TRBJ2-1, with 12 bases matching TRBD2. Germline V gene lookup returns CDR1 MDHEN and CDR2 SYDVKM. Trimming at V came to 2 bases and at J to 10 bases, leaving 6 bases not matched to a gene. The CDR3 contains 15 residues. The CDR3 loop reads CASSLVLAGGNEQFF. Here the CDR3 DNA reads TGTGCCAGCAGTTTAGTGCTAGCGGGGGGGAACGAGCAGTTCTTC.

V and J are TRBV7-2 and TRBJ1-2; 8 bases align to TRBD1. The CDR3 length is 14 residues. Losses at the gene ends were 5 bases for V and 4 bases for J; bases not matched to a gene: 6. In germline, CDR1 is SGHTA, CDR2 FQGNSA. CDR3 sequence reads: CASSRTGPLYGYTF. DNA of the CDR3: TGTGCCAGCAGCAGGACAGGGCCACTCTATGGCTACACCTTC.

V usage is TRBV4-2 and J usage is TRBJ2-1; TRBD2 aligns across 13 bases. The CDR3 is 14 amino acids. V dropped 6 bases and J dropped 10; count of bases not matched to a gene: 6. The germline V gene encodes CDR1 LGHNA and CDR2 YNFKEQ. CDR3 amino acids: CASSGTSGTGEQFF. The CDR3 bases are TGTGCCAGCAGTGGGACTAGCGGGACTGGCGAGCAGTTCTTC.

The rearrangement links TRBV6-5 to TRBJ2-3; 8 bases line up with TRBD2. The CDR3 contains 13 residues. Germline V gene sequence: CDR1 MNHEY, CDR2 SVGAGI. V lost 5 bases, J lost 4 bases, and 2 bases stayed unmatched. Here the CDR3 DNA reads TGTGCCAGCAGTCGGGGGGGCCCAGATACGCAGTATTTT. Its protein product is CASSRGGPDTQYF.

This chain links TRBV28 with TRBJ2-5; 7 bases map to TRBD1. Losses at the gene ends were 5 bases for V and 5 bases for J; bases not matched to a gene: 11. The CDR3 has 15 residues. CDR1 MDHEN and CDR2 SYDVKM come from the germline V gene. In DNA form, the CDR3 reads TGTGCCAGCAGTCGTATTAGACAGGGCCGGGAGACCCAGTACTTC. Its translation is CASSRIRQGRETQYF. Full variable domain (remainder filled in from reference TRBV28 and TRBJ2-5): DVKVTQSSRYLVKRTGEKVFLECVQDMDHENMFWYRQDPGLGLRLIYFSYDVKMKEKGDIPEGYSVSREKKERFSLILESASTNQTSMYLCASSRIRQGRETQYFGPGTRLLVL.

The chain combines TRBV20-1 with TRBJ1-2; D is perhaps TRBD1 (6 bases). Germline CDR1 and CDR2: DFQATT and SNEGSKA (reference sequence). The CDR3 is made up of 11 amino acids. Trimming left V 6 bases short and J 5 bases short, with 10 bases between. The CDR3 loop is CSAPGTYGYTF. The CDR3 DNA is TGCAGTGCCCCAGGGACATATGGCTACACCTTC.

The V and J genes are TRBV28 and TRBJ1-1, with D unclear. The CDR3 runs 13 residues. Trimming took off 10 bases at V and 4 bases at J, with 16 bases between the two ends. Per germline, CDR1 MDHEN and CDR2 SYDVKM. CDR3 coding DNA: TGTGCCACCCTAGAGTATACAATCACTGAAGCTTTCTTT. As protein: CATLEYTITEAFF.

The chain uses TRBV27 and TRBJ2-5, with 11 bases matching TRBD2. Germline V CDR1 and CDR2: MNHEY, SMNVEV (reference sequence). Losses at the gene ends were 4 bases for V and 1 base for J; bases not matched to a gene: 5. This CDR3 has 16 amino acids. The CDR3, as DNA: TGTGCCAGCAGTTCCTATAGCGGGAGGGTCCAAGAGACCCAGTACTTC. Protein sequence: CASSSYSGRVQETQYF.

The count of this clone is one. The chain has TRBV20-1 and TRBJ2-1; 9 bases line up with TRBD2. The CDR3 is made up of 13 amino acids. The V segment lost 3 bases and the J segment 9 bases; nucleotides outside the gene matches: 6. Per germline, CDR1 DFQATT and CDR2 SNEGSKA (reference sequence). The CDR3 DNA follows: TGCAGTGCTAGTAGCGGGAGCGTCGGTGAGCAGTTCTTC. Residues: CSASSGSVGEQFF.

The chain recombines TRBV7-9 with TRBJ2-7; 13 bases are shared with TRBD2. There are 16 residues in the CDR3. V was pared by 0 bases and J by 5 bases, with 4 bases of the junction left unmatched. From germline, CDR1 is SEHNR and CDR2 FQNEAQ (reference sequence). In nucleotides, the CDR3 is TGTGCCAGCAGCTTAGCTTCCGGGACTAGCGGGAACGAGCAGTACTTC. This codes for CASSLASGTSGNEQYF.

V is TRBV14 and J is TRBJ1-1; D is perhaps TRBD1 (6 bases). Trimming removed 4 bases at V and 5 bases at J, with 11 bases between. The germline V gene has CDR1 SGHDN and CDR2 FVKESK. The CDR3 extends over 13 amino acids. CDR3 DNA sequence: TGTGCCAGCAGCCTACAGGGTCGGACTGAAGCTTTCTTT. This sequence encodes CASSLQGRTEAFF. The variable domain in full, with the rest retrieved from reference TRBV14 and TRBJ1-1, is EAGVTQFPSHSVIEKGQTVTLRCDPISGHDNLYWYRRVMGKEIKFLLHFVKESKQDESGMPNNRFLAERTGGTYSTLKVQPAELEDSGVYFCASSLQGRTEAFFGQGTRLTVV.

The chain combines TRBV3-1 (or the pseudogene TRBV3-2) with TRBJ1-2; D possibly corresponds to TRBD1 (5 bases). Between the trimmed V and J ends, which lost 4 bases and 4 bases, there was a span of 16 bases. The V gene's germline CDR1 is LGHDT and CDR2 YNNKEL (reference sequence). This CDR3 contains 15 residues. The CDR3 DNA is TGTGCCAGCAGCCCGATGGAGGGGCAAATCTATGGCTACACCTTC. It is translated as CASSPMEGQIYGYTF.